This T cell receptor (beta chain) appears in the sequencing data of a study of cytomegalovirus exposure and HLA in healthy donors. Study-wide findings and caveats: Several V segments, TRBV6-2 and TRBV6-3 among them, could not be told apart and were dropped.

The PCR contained 60 Vbeta and 13 Jbeta primers. Using immunoSEQ multiplex PCR, the repertoire was profiled, and TCRdb retains in-frame clones only, with some absent. The table has 95,000 to 100,000 clones, over 65% seen once. V lost 7 bases and J 1 base, leaving 16 bases between the germline ends. The CDR3 contains 15 residues. Germline V gives CDR1 SGHVS, CDR2 FNYEAQ. This clone was observed a handful of times. Its antigen is still unknown. Specimen: PBMCs. This sequence joins TRBV7-6 and TRBJ2-5, with a tentative D call TRBD1 (6 bases). The clonotype originates from a man between 60 and 70 years old in good health and CMV-seropositive. This CDR3 is CASNTPTGPQETQYF. DNA for the CDR3: TGTGCCAGCAACACTCCTACAGGGCCCCAAGAGACCCAGTACTTC.